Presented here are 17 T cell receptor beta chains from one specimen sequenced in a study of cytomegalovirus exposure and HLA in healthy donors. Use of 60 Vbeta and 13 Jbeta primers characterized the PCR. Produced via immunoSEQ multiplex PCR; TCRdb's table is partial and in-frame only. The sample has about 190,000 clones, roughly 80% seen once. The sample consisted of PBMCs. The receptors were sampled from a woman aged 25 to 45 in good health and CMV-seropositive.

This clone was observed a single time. CDR3 amino acids: CASSFSNSEAFF. As DNA, the CDR3 is TGCGCCAGCAGCTTTAGTAATTCTGAAGCTTTCTTT. This sequence joins TRBV5-1 and TRBJ1-1, with D hard to call. This CDR3 has 12 residues. V dropped 2 bases and J dropped 6 bases, with 8 bases sitting between them. The germline V gene has CDR1 SGHRS and CDR2 YFSETQ.

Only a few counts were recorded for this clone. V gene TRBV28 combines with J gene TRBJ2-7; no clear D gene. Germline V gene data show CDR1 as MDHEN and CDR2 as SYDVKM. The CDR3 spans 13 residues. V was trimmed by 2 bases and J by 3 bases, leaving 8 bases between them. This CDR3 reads CASSLPSSYEQYF. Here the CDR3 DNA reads TGTGCCAGCAGTTTACCTAGTAGCTACGAGCAGTACTTC.

The CDR3 region has the DNA TGTGCCAGCAACCACGCGTCTGCAACTAATGAAAAACTGTTTTTT. Translated: CASNHASATNEKLFF. The rearrangement joins TRBV6-6 to TRBJ1-4; D is unresolved. The length of the CDR3 is 15 residues. Looked up from germline, CDR1 is MNHNY and CDR2 is SVGAGI (reference sequence). Trimming shortened V by 7 bases and J by 0 bases, and 12 bases separated the two germline ends.

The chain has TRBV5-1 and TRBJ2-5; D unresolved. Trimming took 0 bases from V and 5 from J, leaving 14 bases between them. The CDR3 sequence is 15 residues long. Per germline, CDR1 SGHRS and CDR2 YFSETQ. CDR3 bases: TGCGCCAGCAGCTTGGATCCGGGTCCCCAGGAGACCCAGTACTTC. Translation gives CASSLDPGPQETQYF. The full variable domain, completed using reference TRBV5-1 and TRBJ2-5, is KAGVTQTPRYLIKTRGQQVTLSCSPISGHRSVSWYQQTPGQGLQFLFEYFSETQRNKGNFPGRFSGRQFSNSRSEMNVSTLELGDSALYLCASSLDPGPQETQYFGPGTRLLVL.

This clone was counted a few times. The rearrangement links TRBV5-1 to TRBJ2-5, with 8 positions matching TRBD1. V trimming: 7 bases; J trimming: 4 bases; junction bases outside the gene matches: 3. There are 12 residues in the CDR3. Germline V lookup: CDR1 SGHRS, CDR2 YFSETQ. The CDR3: CASGQGAETQYF. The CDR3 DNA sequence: TGCGCCAGCGGACAGGGTGCAGAGACCCAGTACTTC.

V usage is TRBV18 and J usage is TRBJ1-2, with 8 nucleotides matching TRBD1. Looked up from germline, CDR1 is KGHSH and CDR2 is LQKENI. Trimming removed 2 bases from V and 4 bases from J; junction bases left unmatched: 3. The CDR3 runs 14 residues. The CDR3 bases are TGTGCCAGCTCACCAGAGACAGGGGCCTATGGCTACACCTTC. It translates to CASSPETGAYGYTF.

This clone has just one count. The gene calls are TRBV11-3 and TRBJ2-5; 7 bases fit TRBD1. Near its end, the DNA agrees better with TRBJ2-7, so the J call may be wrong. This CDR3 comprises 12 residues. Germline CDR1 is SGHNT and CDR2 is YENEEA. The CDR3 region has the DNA TGTGCCAGCAGCCGAACAGGGGCCGAGCAGTACTTC. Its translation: CASSRTGAEQYF.

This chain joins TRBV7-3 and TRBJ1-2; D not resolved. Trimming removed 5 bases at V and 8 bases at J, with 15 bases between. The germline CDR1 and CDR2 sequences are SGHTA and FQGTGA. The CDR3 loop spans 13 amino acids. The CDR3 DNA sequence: TGTGCCAGCAGCCCCACCCCGAAGAGCGGCTACACCTTC. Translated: CASSPTPKSGYTF. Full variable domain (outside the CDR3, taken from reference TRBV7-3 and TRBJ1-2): GAGVSQTPSNKVTEKGKYVELRCDPISGHTALYWYRQSLGQGPEFLIYFQGTGAADDSGLPNDRFFAVRPEGSVSTLKIQRTERGDSAVYLCASSPTPKSGYTFGSGTRLTVV.

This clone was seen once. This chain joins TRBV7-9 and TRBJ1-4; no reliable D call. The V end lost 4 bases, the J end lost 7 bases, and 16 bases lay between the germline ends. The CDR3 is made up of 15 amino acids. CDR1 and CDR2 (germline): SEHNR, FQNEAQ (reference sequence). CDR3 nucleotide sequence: TGTGCCAGCAGCTCACGAGGGATTTATTCTGAAAAACTGTTTTTT. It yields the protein CASSSRGIYSEKLFF. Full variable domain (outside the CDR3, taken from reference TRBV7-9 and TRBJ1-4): DTGVSQNPRHKITKRGQNVTFRCDPISEHNRLYWYRQTLGQGPEFLTYFQNEAQLEKSRLLSDRFSAERPKGSFSTLEIQRTEQGDSAMYLCASSSRGIYSEKLFFGSGTQLSVL.

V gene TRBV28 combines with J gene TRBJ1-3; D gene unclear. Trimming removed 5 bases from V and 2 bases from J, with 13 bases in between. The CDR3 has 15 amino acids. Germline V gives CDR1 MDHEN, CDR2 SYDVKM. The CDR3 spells CASSLPTYPGNTIYF. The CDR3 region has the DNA TGTGCCAGCAGTCTCCCGACTTACCCTGGAAACACCATATATTTT.

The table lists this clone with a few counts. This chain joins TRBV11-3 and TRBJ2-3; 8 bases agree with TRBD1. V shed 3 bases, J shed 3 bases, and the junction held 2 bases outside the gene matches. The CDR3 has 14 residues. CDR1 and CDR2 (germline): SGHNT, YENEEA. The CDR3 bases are TGTGCCAGCAGCTTCGGACAGGGTACAGATACGCAGTATTTT. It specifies CASSFGQGTDTQYF.

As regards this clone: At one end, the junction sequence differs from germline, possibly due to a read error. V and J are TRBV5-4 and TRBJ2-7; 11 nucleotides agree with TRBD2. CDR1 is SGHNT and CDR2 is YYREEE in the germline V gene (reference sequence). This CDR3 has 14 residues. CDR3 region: CASGLAGGSYEQYF. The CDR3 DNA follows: TGTGCCAGCGGCTTAGCGGGAGGGTCCTACGAGCAGTACTTC.

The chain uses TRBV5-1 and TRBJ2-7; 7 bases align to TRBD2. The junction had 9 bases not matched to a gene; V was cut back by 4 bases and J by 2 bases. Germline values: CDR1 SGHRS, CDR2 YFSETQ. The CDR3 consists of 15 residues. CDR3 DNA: TGCGCCAGCAGCCCGGCGGGGGAGAGAACCTACGAGCAGTACTTC. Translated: CASSPAGERTYEQYF.

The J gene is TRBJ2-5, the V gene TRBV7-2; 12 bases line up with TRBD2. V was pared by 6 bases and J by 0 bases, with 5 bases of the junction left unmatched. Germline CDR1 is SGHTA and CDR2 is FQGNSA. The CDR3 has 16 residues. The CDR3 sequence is CASSRTSGAYQETQYF. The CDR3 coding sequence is TGTGCCAGCAGTCGGACTAGCGGGGCGTACCAAGAGACCCAGTACTTC.

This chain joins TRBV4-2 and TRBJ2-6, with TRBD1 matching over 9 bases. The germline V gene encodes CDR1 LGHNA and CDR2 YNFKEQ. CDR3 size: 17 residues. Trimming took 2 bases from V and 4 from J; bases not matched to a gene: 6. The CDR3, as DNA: TGTGCCAGCAGCCAAAAGGGACAGGGATCCGGGGCCAACGTCCTGACTTTC. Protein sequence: CASSQKGQGSGANVLTF.

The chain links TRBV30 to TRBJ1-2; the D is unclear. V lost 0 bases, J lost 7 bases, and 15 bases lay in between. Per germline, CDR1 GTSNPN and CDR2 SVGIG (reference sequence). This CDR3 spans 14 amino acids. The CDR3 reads CAWSVELRNFGYTF. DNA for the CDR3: TGTGCCTGGAGTGTTGAGCTAAGAAATTTTGGCTACACCTTC.

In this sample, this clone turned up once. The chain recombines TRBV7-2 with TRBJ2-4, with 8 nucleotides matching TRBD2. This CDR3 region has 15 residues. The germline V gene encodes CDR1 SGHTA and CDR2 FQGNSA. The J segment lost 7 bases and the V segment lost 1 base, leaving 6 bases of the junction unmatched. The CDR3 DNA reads TGTGCCAGCAGCTTAGATGGCGGGAGGCTCAACATTCAGTACTTC. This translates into CASSLDGGRLNIQYF.